This T cell receptor (beta chain) was retrieved from a study of blood T cell repertoires in COVID-19. Across the whole study: The study drew acute and convalescent COVID-19 samples from the United States, Italy and Spain. T cells, B-cell-depleted T cells, or PBMCs provided the cDNA or gDNA that served as material.

Those enrolled in Seattle joined during active infection and were followed longitudinally afterward. Sequenced by immunoSEQ multiplex PCR; TCRdb stores in-frame clones only, minus some. Of 180,000 or so clones in the sample, over 75% were seen once. The specimen was peripheral blood. This receptor was identified in a person between 65 and 79 years old with COVID-19, enrolled during active disease.

The CDR3 DNA reads TGTGCCTGGAGTGTAGGCCCGGGGGGTGGGGCCAACGTCCTGACTTTC. Translation: CAWSVGPGGGANVLTF. The rearrangement joins TRBV30 to TRBJ2-6; 7 bases are a match to TRBD2. CDR3 length: 16 amino acids. Germline V gene data show CDR1 as GTSNPN and CDR2 as SVGIG (reference sequence). V was clipped by 0 bases and J by 3 bases; unmatched bases: 5.